A selection of T cell receptor beta chains follows, all from one sample in a study of blood T cells in healthy people across ages. TCRdb re-derived calls from the 5' RACE reads in MiXCR, one entry per CDR3 protein. The sample yields about 590,000 distinct CDR3 sequences, about 30% seen once. Sequenced: blood. These receptors all come from an elderly woman in good health. The CDR3 runs from the conserved cysteine through the conserved F or W. Each record gives: J gene, clone size, V gene, CDR3 protein. The size field is filled for only some rows; it gives once, few, many or a size class.

j_gene: TRBJ2-5
abundance: -
v_gene: TRBV5-8
CDR3aa: CASSWGQYNEQYF

j_gene: TRBJ2-3
abundance: -
v_gene: TRBV20-1
CDR3aa: CSASQDRFSTDTQYF

j_gene: TRBJ1-6
abundance: -
v_gene: TRBV30
CDR3aa: CAWSLDRHSPLHF

j_gene: TRBJ2-4
abundance: -
v_gene: TRBV7-2
CDR3aa: CASSLRLAGPTEQYF

j_gene: TRBJ1-2
abundance: many
v_gene: TRBV11-2
CDR3aa: CASSGQGAGYGYTF

j_gene: TRBJ2-4
abundance: many
v_gene: TRBV11-2
CDR3aa: CASSPREARAKNIQYF

j_gene: TRBJ2-3
abundance: -
v_gene: TRBV7-8
CDR3aa: CASSFGGGGAASDAQYF

j_gene: TRBJ2-3
abundance: few
v_gene: TRBV3-1
CDR3aa: CASSQDSGGSTDTQYF

j_gene: TRBJ1-2
abundance: many
v_gene: TRBV10-3
CDR3aa: CAISATRDSYNYGYTF

j_gene: TRBJ2-1
abundance: many
v_gene: TRBV7-6
CDR3aa: CASSLGGTGNEQFF

j_gene: TRBJ2-3
abundance: -
v_gene: TRBV5-5
CDR3aa: CASSLGQGRTDTRYF

j_gene: TRBJ2-4
abundance: many
v_gene: TRBV19
CDR3aa: CASSIHREEQQYF

j_gene: TRBJ2-6
abundance: many
v_gene: TRBV7-3
CDR3aa: CASSVPGQGPGANVLTF

j_gene: TRBJ2-5
abundance: -
v_gene: TRBV20-1
CDR3aa: CSASPRRNSLETQYF